The clone carrying this TCR beta chain was recorded many times. TCRdb redid the calling of the RACE reads with MiXCR, one entry per CDR3 protein. Of 200,000 to 300,000 distinct CDR3 sequences in the sample, 7% to 10% were seen once. These data are taken from a study of human T cells and chemical hapten exposure. Described time point: pre-sensitization, week 0. Treatment here: therapeutic diphenylcyclopropenone sensitization with weekly scalp DPC. There are 15 residues in the CDR3. V trimming: 3 bases; J trimming: 3 bases; junction bases outside the gene matches: 4. CDR1 and CDR2 from the germline V gene are LGHDT and YNNKEL (reference sequence).

The TCR comes from a woman between 40 and 50 years old with alopecia areata. Some clones in this sample may be carry-over from other donors' samples. The sequences come from whole blood, collected in connection with sensitization to the hapten diphenylcyclopropenone (DPC). The chain has TRBV3-1 and TRBJ2-2, with 7 nucleotides matching TRBD2. The CDR3 DNA sequence: TGTGCCAGCAGCCAGCTAGCGGAATACACCGGGGAGCTGTTTTTT. This translates into CASSQLAEYTGELFF.